This TCR beta chain is from a study of tumor-infiltrating lymphocytes in primary liver carcinoma. Study details: Productive TCRbeta reads per sample were roughly 3.5 to 8 million, not differing by tissue. Study results and limitations: Tumor region pairs outstripped tumor-adjacent and tumor-blood pairs in overlap.

Total RNA amounting to around 450 ng was the source from which TCR beta cDNA was made with a constant-region primer. Nested multiplex PCR, run for three rounds with slightly modified ARM-PCR, yielded TCR beta libraries. TRBV1-TRBV30 forward and Cbeta reverse primers drove the first two roughly 10-cycle rounds. TCRdb ran MiXCR on the multiplex PCR reads and lists one entry per CDR3 protein. This sample has approximately 300,000 distinct CDR3 sequences, with 65% found just once. This clonotype was seen a single time. Its antigen remains unidentified. The germline V gene has CDR1 SGHRS and CDR2 YFSETQ. The V segment lost 3 bases and the J segment 1 base; nucleotides outside the gene matches: 5. This CDR3 has 17 amino acids. Alongside blood RNA obtained from unsorted whole blood, germline DNA was also extracted.

Sequenced: peripheral blood. This clonotype originated in a man between 40 and 49 years old with primary liver carcinoma and hepatitis B virus infection. The V and J genes are TRBV5-1 and TRBJ2-2; 11 nucleotides match TRBD1. CDR3 coding DNA: TGCGCCAGCAGCTCCGGGACAGGGGGGCAGAACACCGGGGAGCTGTTTTTT. Protein sequence: CASSSGTGGQNTGELFF.